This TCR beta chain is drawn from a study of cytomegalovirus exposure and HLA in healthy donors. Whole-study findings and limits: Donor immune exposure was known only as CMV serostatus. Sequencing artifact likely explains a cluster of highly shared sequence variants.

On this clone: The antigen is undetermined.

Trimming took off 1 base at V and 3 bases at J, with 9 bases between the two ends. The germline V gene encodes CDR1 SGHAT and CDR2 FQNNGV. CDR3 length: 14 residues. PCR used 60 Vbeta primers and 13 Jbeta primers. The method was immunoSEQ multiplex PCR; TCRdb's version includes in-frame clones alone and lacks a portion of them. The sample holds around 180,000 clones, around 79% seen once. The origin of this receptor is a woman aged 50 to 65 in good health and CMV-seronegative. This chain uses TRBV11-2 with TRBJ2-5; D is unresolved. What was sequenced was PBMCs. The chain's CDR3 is CASSLVSRKETQYF. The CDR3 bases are TGTGCCAGCAGCTTAGTATCTAGAAAAGAGACCCAGTACTTC.